The next 10 T cell receptor beta chains were all read from a single sample in a study of technical replicates of blood from several donors. The repertoire was sequenced with immunoSEQ multiplex PCR; TCRdb's copy has only in-frame clones and lacks some. This table holds almost 90,000 clones, over 90% found once. Source material: T cells isolated from PBMCs. These receptor sequences come from a human donor in good health.

V and J are TRBV4-2 and TRBJ2-1, with D possibly matching TRBD2 (6 bases). CDR3 length: 16 amino acids. Between the trimmed V and J ends, which lost 0 bases and 4 bases, there was a span of 13 bases. CDR1 is LGHNA and CDR2 is YNFKEQ in the germline V gene. CDR3 sequence reads: CASSQEIASEYNEQFF. As DNA, the CDR3 is TGTGCCAGCAGCCAAGAAATCGCTAGCGAATACAATGAGCAGTTCTTC.

This chain joins TRBV7-3 and TRBJ2-3, with 8 bases matching TRBD1. The germline V gene encodes CDR1 SGHTA and CDR2 FQGTGA. The CDR3 is 16 residues long. V lost 5 bases, J lost 1 base, and 8 bases stayed unmatched. The CDR3 region has the DNA TGTGCCAGCAGCCTTCAGGGGGCTGCTGGCACAGATACGCAGTATTTT. This gives the protein CASSLQGAAGTDTQYF.

The V and J genes are TRBV30 and TRBJ2-7; 9 bases map to TRBD1. V gave up 0 bases and J gave up 4 bases; unmatched junction bases: 7. This CDR3 is built from 15 residues. CDR1 is GTSNPN, CDR2 SVGIG, per germline (reference sequence). For the CDR3, the DNA is TGTGCCTGGAGTGTGGGACAGGGTCTCCTTTACGAGCAGTACTTC. Protein sequence: CAWSVGQGLLYEQYF.

This chain connects TRBV9 to TRBJ2-3, with 12 bases aligning to TRBD2. The V gene end was trimmed by 0 bases and the J gene end by 1 base; junction bases not matched to a gene: 6. CDR1 is SGDLS, CDR2 YYNGEE, per germline. This CDR3 has 18 residues. CDR3 DNA sequence: TGTGCCAGCAGCGTAGCGCTAGCGGGAGGGCTAGGCACAGATACGCAGTATTTT. Amino acid sequence: CASSVALAGGLGTDTQYF.

In this sample, this clone turned up a few times. The chain employs TRBV30 and TRBJ1-1; D unclear. CDR3 length: 11 amino acids. Germline V gives CDR1 GTSNPN, CDR2 SVGIG (reference sequence). Trimming removed 3 bases at V and 3 bases at J, with 5 bases between. The CDR3 DNA reads as TGTGCCTGGAGGTCGGACACTGAAGCTTTCTTT. It translates to CAWRSDTEAFF.

This sequence joins TRBV21-1 and TRBJ2-1; TRBD2 reflects the table's D call only, with no check against the DNA. TRBV21-1 is assigned pseudogene status. CDR3 length equals 20 residues. CDR3: CASSPRYPLLAGEIYNEQFF. CDR3 in DNA: TGTGCCAGCAGCCCCCGATATCCTCTACTAGCGGGAGAAATCTACAATGAGCAGTTCTTC.

This sequence joins TRBV4-3 and TRBJ2-7, with D hard to call. CDR1 is LGHNA, CDR2 YSLEER, per germline. The CDR3 extends over 14 amino acids. The V and J ends lost 0 bases and 3 bases respectively, with 9 bases between them. This CDR3 is CASSQEPDFYEQYF. CDR3 coding DNA: TGCGCCAGCAGCCAAGAACCCGACTTCTACGAGCAGTACTTC.

The V gene is TRBV6-5, the J gene TRBJ1-4; D is ambiguous. The CDR3 has 13 residues. Germline-derived CDR1 and CDR2 are MNHEY and SVGAGI. Trimming shortened V by 2 bases and J by 6 bases, and 7 bases separated the two germline ends. The chain's CDR3 is CASSYPGDEKLFF. DNA of the CDR3: TGTGCCAGCAGTTACCCCGGGGATGAAAAACTGTTTTTT.

CDR3 residues: CASSLGLSSYNEQFF. The CDR3 DNA reads TGTGCCAGCAGCTTGGGACTAAGCTCCTACAATGAGCAGTTCTTC. The rearrangement links TRBV5-5 to TRBJ2-1; D is possibly TRBD2 (5 bases). Germline V gene data show CDR1 as SGHKS and CDR2 as YYEKEE (reference sequence). There are 15 residues in the CDR3. V lost 0 bases and J lost 0, with 7 bases in between.

This rearrangement joins TRBV7-9 to TRBJ2-7; D is perhaps TRBD2 (5 bases). The CDR3 extends over 15 amino acids. The germline CDR1 and CDR2 sequences are SEHNR and FQNEAQ (reference sequence). Between the trimmed V and J ends, which lost 0 bases and 2 bases, there was a span of 11 bases. In DNA form, the CDR3 reads TGTGCCAGCAGCTTAGCGACATCCGGGACCTACGAGCAGTACTTC. Translating it yields CASSLATSGTYEQYF.